This T cell receptor beta chain was recorded in a study of shared clonotypes between healthy human individuals. Genomic DNA came from around 100 million PBMCs in unsorted samples. This clone was found a few times. Assay used: immunoSEQ multiplex PCR; TCRdb lists only in-frame clones, some missing. Found here are fewer than 650,000 clones, about 80% of them singletons; the top ten hold about 12%. The CDR3 consists of 15 residues. The receptor comes from a woman aged 40 to 55 in good health. Some clones in this sample may be carry-over from other donors' samples. The chain is built from TRBV21-1 and TRBJ2-1; TRBD2 is taken as the D call from the table, unchecked against the DNA. TRBV21-1 is a listed pseudogene. The sequenced sample was PBMCs. This CDR3 reads CASSKVRTDYNEQFF. DNA of the CDR3: TGTGCCAGCAGCAAAGTCCGGACTGACTACAATGAGCAGTTCTTC.